The subject of this entry is one T cell receptor beta chain. Seattle's enrolled individuals joined amid active infection and were then monitored longitudinally. This sample was included in a study of blood T cell repertoires in COVID-19. In the study overall: Whether acute or convalescent, the COVID-19 samples came from the United States, Italy and Spain. In each case, the material was cDNA or gDNA derived from T cells, B-cell-depleted T cells, or PBMCs.

TCRdb's copy holds only in-frame clones and misses some; the assay was immunoSEQ multiplex PCR. This table holds over 150,000 clones, over 70% found once. CDR1 and CDR2 from the germline V gene are LGHDT and YNNKEL (reference sequence). This CDR3 is 18 amino acids long. The V and J ends lost 1 base and 3 bases, in that order; junction bases with no gene match: 10. The sequence came from a woman between 40 and 50 years old with COVID-19, enrolled during active disease. The chain carries TRBV3-1 (or the pseudogene TRBV3-2) and TRBJ2-1; 9 nucleotides match TRBD2. The sequencing input was peripheral blood. The CDR3 DNA is TGTGCCAGCAGCCAAGGAATGGCGGGGGGGAGTGGCTACAATGAGCAGTTCTTC. This translates into CASSQGMAGGSGYNEQFF.